One and the same sample provided the 14 T cell receptor beta chains below, sequenced in a study of cytomegalovirus exposure and HLA in healthy donors. Use of 60 Vbeta and 13 Jbeta primers characterized the PCR. Generated by immunoSEQ multiplex PCR, the TCRdb table keeps only in-frame clones and is missing some. The table records over 140,000 clones, approximately 80% of them present only once. Sequencing input: PBMCs. Source of these receptors: a man aged 45-65 years in good health and CMV-seronegative.

The V call is TRBV5-1, the J call TRBJ1-1, with D perhaps matching TRBD1 (6 bases). The germline V and J ends were trimmed by 0 bases and 1 base, with 10 bases remaining between them. Germline-derived CDR1 and CDR2 are SGHRS and YFSETQ. The CDR3 spans 15 residues. CDR3 sequence: CASSLGTVQNTEAFF. The CDR3 DNA sequence: TGCGCCAGCAGCTTGGGGACAGTTCAGAACACTGAAGCTTTCTTT.

The rearrangement uses TRBV6-5 and TRBJ2-4; 9 bases are a match to TRBD1. Losses at the gene ends were 6 bases for V and 15 bases for J; bases not matched to a gene: 6. This CDR3 region has 11 residues. Germline V CDR1 and CDR2: MNHEY, SVGAGI. CDR3 residues: CASSAGTGWYF. The CDR3 DNA is TGTGCCAGCAGCGCAGGGACAGGGTGGTACTTC.

J is TRBJ1-1 and V is TRBV18; no firm D call. The CDR3 runs to 12 residues. Germline V gives CDR1 KGHSH, CDR2 LQKENI. Trimming left V 4 bases short and J 1 base short, with 4 bases between. CDR3 in amino acids: CASSLGNTEAFF. The CDR3 nucleotides are TGTGCCAGCTCACTCGGGAACACTGAAGCTTTCTTT.

This chain joins TRBV5-1 and TRBJ1-2; D is undetermined. CDR3 length equals 13 residues. V was shortened by 0 bases and J by 14 bases, with 17 bases between the two germline ends. Germline V gives CDR1 SGHRS, CDR2 YFSETQ. This CDR3 is CASSLAKDTRETF. In DNA form, the CDR3 reads TGCGCCAGCAGCTTGGCCAAAGACACCCGAGAGACCTTC.

This chain links TRBV5-8 with TRBJ1-3; D call uncertain. The CDR3 totals 15 residues. Germline V lookup: CDR1 SGHTS, CDR2 YDEGEE. V was shortened by 4 bases and J by 2 bases, with 13 bases between the two germline ends. This CDR3 reads CASSEGFFAGNTIYF. The CDR3 DNA is TGTGCCAGCAGCGAGGGCTTTTTTGCTGGAAACACCATATATTTT.

This chain uses TRBV6-5 with TRBJ1-4; D unresolved. CDR3 length equals 15 residues. V was pared by 6 bases and J by 3 bases, with 14 bases between. In germline, CDR1 is MNHEY, CDR2 SVGAGI. Written as DNA, the CDR3 is TGTGCCAGCAGCATTACCAGCGGCGCTAATGAAAAACTGTTTTTT. Its protein is CASSITSGANEKLFF.

This clone was recorded a few times. The CDR3 DNA follows: TGTGCCAGCTCACCCCAAGGGGGCTGGACAGATACGCAGTATTTT. As protein: CASSPQGGWTDTQYF. The V gene is TRBV18, the J gene TRBJ2-3, with TRBD1 matching 7 bases. This CDR3 contains 15 residues. The germline V gene encodes CDR1 KGHSH and CDR2 LQKENI. Trimming cost V 3 bases and J 3 bases; bases outside gene matches: 6. Variable domain in full (rest from reference TRBV18 and TRBJ2-3): NAGVMQNPRHLVRRRGQEARLRCSPMKGHSHVYWYRQLPEEGLKFMVYLQKENIIDESGMPKERFSAEFPKEGPSILRIQQVVRGDSAAYFCASSPQGGWTDTQYFGPGTRLTVL.

The chain is built from TRBV18 and TRBJ2-7, with 7 bases matching TRBD1. CDR1 is KGHSH, CDR2 LQKENI, per germline. The CDR3 extends over 15 amino acids. After removal of 4 bases from V and 6 bases from J, the junction contained 12 bases not matched to a gene. The CDR3 nucleotides are TGTGCCAGCTCACTCCTAGGGGGCCGTGGGGGCGAGCAGTACTTC. This sequence encodes CASSLLGGRGGEQYF.

In this sample, this clone turned up once. This chain uses TRBV19 with TRBJ2-1; 11 bases agree with TRBD2. The CDR3 is 16 amino acids. Trimming removed 4 bases from V and 8 bases from J; junction bases left unmatched: 10. Germline CDR1 reads LNHDA; CDR2 reads SQIVND (reference sequence). The CDR3 sequence: CASSTAGVAGGDEQFF. The CDR3 coding sequence is TGTGCCAGTAGTACCGCGGGGGTAGCGGGAGGGGATGAGCAGTTCTTC.

This clone was detected a few times. The genes are TRBV5-6 and TRBJ2-5, with D perhaps TRBD1 (5 bases). The J call may not be correct, given that the DNA end is closer to TRBJ2-7. From germline, CDR1 is SGHDT and CDR2 YYEEEE. The CDR3 extends over 15 amino acids. This CDR3 reads CASSLDRSEAYEQYF. The CDR3 DNA is TGTGCCAGCAGCTTGGACAGGAGTGAGGCCTACGAGCAGTACTTC.

This clone was seen a few times. The chain links TRBV7-3 to TRBJ1-2; D is unclear. Deletions cut 6 bases from V and 0 bases from J, with 8 bases between. The CDR3 runs 13 residues. The germline V gene encodes CDR1 SGHTA and CDR2 FQGTGA. CDR3 residues: CASRLNANYGYTF. CDR3 sequence (DNA): TGTGCCAGCAGACTAAATGCTAACTATGGCTACACCTTC.

V gene TRBV20-1 combines with J gene TRBJ2-7; D gene unclear. In germline, CDR1 is DFQATT, CDR2 SNEGSKA (reference sequence). The CDR3 runs 11 residues. V was cut by 2 bases and J by 7 bases, with 9 bases left in between. CDR3 protein: CSARIRAEQYF. In DNA form, the CDR3 reads TGCAGTGCTAGAATCCGTGCGGAGCAGTACTTC.

This sequence joins TRBV19 and TRBJ2-7, with 8 nucleotides matching TRBD1. This CDR3 region has 14 residues. J was trimmed by 1 base and V by 8 bases; bases with no gene match: 7. The germline gives CDR1 LNHDA, CDR2 SQIVND (reference sequence). CDR3 sequence reads: CASARTGISYEQYF. CDR3 in DNA: TGTGCCAGTGCCAGGACAGGGATTTCCTACGAGCAGTACTTC.

The rearrangement uses TRBV19 and TRBJ2-5, with 12 bases lining up with TRBD2. The CDR3 is 18 amino acids. Germline V gene sequence: CDR1 LNHDA, CDR2 SQIVND (reference sequence). Losses at the gene ends were 5 bases for V and 3 bases for J; bases not matched to a gene: 13. Written as DNA, the CDR3 is TGTGCCAGTAGTCGGTGGGCTAGCGGGAGGGTTGGGGAAGAGACCCAGTACTTC. Its protein is CASSRWASGRVGEETQYF.